The sequence of this TCR beta chain was determined in a study of blood T cells in healthy people across ages. General study results and limits: Naive T cell percentage showed a strong correlation with the diversity of TCR beta. The unknown donor CMV status may have confounded expanded clonotype changes.

This clonotype has only a few counts. The antigen remains undetermined. Then a second PCR, running about 6 to 12 cycles, was carried out with a sample-barcoded 5' primer and a J-beta primer mix. TCRdb itself ran the 5' RACE reads through MiXCR, one entry per CDR3 protein. The sample has about 1,500,000 distinct CDR3 sequences; 42% are singletons. Specimen: blood. The origin of this receptor is a woman between 18 and 30 years old in good health.

This CDR3 reads CASSSGSGGYNEQFF. The CDR3 coding sequence is TGTGCCAGCAGCTCCGGTAGCGGAGGATACAATGAGCAGTTCTTC. The chain links TRBV7-2 to TRBJ2-1, with D perhaps TRBD2 (6 bases). CDR1 SGHTA and CDR2 FQGNSA come from the germline V gene. V shed 4 bases and J shed 4 bases, with 14 bases lying between them. CDR3 length: 15 residues.